Listed below are T cell receptor beta chains from one sample, sequenced in a study of blood T cells in healthy people across ages. TCRdb re-derived calls from the 5' RACE reads in MiXCR, one entry per CDR3 protein. The sample contains about 1,800,000 distinct CDR3 sequences, under 30% of which appear only once. The specimen was blood. The receptors come from a woman in her twenties or thirties in good health. CDR3s include the opening cysteine and the closing phenylalanine or tryptophan. The D gene is left open where the match is weak. Where a row states a size, it is once, few, many or the class of an expanded clone; other rows omit it.

TRBV7-2,-,few,TRBJ1-2,CASSLGPAGDYGYTF,TGTGCCAGCAGCTTAGGTCCGGCAGGGGACTATGGCTACACCTTC
TRBV5-5,-,few,TRBJ2-1,CASSSTVSVQFF,TGTGCCAGCAGCAGTACAGTTTCGGTCCAGTTCTTC
TRBV20-1,-,few,TRBJ2-7,CSAREAARYEQYF,TGCAGTGCTAGAGAAGCAGCGCGGTACGAGCAGTACTTC
TRBV9,-,few,TRBJ2-3,CASSVEGRVTDTQYF,TGTGCCAGCAGCGTAGAGGGTCGCGTCACAGATACGCAGTATTTT
TRBV28,-,-,TRBJ2-1,CASSFSNGRYNEQFF,TGTGCCAGCAGTTTTTCCAACGGACGGTACAATGAGCAGTTCTTC
TRBV12-3/TRBV12-4,TRBD1,few,TRBJ2-7,CASSPRQGGRHEQYF,TGTGCCAGCAGTCCGCGACAGGGGGGTAGGCACGAGCAGTACTTC
TRBV28,-,few,TRBJ2-5,CASSPIDGAIQETQYF,TGTGCCAGCAGCCCAATAGACGGGGCTATACAAGAGACCCAGTACTTC
TRBV24-1,-,-,TRBJ2-3,CTTSDYTDTQYF,TGTACCACCAGTGATTACACAGATACGCAGTATTTT
TRBV28,-,-,TRBJ1-6,CASSTGFWSPLHF,TGTGCCAGCAGTACAGGGTTTTGGTCACCCCTCCACTTT
TRBV2,-,-,TRBJ1-2,CAGSGGQNYGYTF,TGTGCCGGCAGTGGAGGACAGAACTATGGCTACACCTTC
TRBV6-4,-,few,TRBJ1-4,CASSDRDPGYEKLFF,TGTGCCAGCAGTGACAGGGACCCCGGTTATGAAAAACTGTTTTTT
TRBV20-1,-,few,TRBJ2-7,CSARGPSSYEQYF,TGCAGTGCTAGAGGCCCCAGCTCCTACGAGCAGTACTTC
TRBV12-3/TRBV12-4,TRBD2,few,TRBJ2-1,CASSFPLAEYNEQFF,TGTGCCAGCAGTTTCCCACTAGCGGAGTACAATGAGCAGTTCTTC
TRBV6-5,-,many,TRBJ2-4,CASSYSGLKAIQYF,TGTGCCAGCAGTTACTCGGGACTCAAGGCCATTCAGTACTTC
TRBV20-1,TRBD2,-,TRBJ2-5,CSARGQAGGQETQYF,TGCAGTGCTAGAGGCCAAGCGGGGGGCCAAGAGACCCAGTACTTC
TRBV7-3,-,few,TRBJ2-1,CASSLTITGATYNEQFF,TGTGCCAGCAGCCTGACGATTACGGGGGCAACTTACAATGAGCAGTTCTTC
TRBV20-1,-,-,TRBJ1-4,CSASMTGGWAEKLFF,TGCAGTGCTTCTATGACCGGGGGGTGGGCTGAAAAACTGTTTTTT
TRBV6-5,TRBD2,-,TRBJ2-7,CASSYRLAEYNEQYF,TGTGCCAGCAGTTACAGACTAGCGGAATACAATGAGCAGTACTTC
TRBV5-1,-,few,TRBJ2-3,CASSYGGHADTQYF,TGCGCCAGCAGCTACGGAGGCCACGCAGATACGCAGTATTTT
TRBV15,TRBD1,few,TRBJ2-7,CATSRGGTGSPEQYF,TGTGCCACCAGCAGAGGGGGGACAGGGAGTCCCGAGCAGTACTTC
TRBV7-9,-,-,TRBJ1-2,CTSSRGDPRNIGYTF,TGTACCAGCAGCCGCGGGGATCCCAGGAATATTGGCTACACCTTC
TRBV6-5,-,few,TRBJ2-6,CASSGRFSGANVLTF,TGTGCCAGCAGTGGACGTTTCTCTGGGGCCAACGTCCTGACTTTC
TRBV12-3/TRBV12-4,-,few,TRBJ1-5,CASSSQRTYQPQHF,TGTGCCAGCAGCTCCCAGAGAACATATCAGCCCCAGCATTTT
TRBV10-1,TRBD1,-,TRBJ1-6,CASPTGTGWLSSYNSPPHF,TGCGCCAGCCCGACCGGGACAGGGTGGTTGAGCTCCTATAATTCACCCCCCCACTTT
TRBV15,-,-,TRBJ1-2,CATSSPDGQVYGYTF,TGTGCCACCAGCAGTCCCGACGGACAAGTCTATGGCTACACCTTC
TRBV7-6,-,-,TRBJ2-5,CASTPASEGNEQYF,TGTGCCAGCACGCCCGCCAGCGAAGGCAATGAGCAGTACTTC
TRBV6-1,-,many,TRBJ2-4,CASSEAWQANIQYF,TGTGCCAGCAGTGAAGCGTGGCAGGCAAACATTCAGTACTTC
TRBV6-6,TRBD1,few,TRBJ1-5,CASATGSSNQPQHF,TGTGCCAGCGCGACAGGGAGTAGCAATCAGCCCCAGCATTTT
TRBV6-5,-,few,TRBJ2-5,CASSYSSGTAMYQETQYF,TGTGCCAGCAGTTACTCGAGCGGGACAGCGATGTACCAAGAGACCCAGTACTTC
TRBV5-1,-,-,TRBJ1-6,CASSSTGTRDSPLHF,TGCGCCAGCAGCTCAACCGGGACTCGAGATTCACCCCTCCACTTT
TRBV12-3/TRBV12-4,-,-,TRBJ2-3,CAGSLGVLGSTDTQYF,TGTGCCGGCAGTTTAGGGGTTTTGGGTTCTACAGATACGCAGTATTTT
TRBV27,-,few,TRBJ1-2,CASSSPSRADGYTF,TGTGCCAGCAGTTCCCCAAGCAGGGCGGATGGCTACACCTTC
TRBV20-1,-,few,TRBJ1-2,CSARDEGGKGGYTF,TGCAGTGCTAGAGATGAGGGGGGAAAGGGTGGCTACACCTTC
TRBV9,-,-,TRBJ2-7,CASSPLGGLRGVEQYF,TGTGCCAGCAGCCCCCTTGGAGGACTTCGCGGTGTCGAGCAGTACTTC
TRBV28,-,-,TRBJ2-3,CGEAPIYTDTQYF,TGTGGGGAGGCCCCGATCTACACAGATACGCAGTATTTT
TRBV15,-,few,TRBJ2-5,CATSRGQRKETQYF,TGTGCCACCAGCAGAGGACAGCGTAAAGAGACCCAGTACTTC
TRBV20-1,TRBD1,many,TRBJ2-6,CSARGTGSSGANVLTF,TGCAGTGCTAGGGGGACAGGAAGCTCTGGGGCCAACGTCCTGACTTTC
TRBV13,TRBD2,-,TRBJ2-1,CASSIWTSGSQDEQFF,TGTGCCAGCAGCATCTGGACTAGCGGGAGTCAGGATGAGCAGTTCTTC
TRBV10-3,-,-,TRBJ2-5,CAIREGIAPAQETQNF,TGTGCCATCAGGGAGGGTATAGCGCCTGCTCAAGAGACCCAGAACTTC